A single sample is the source of the 27 T cell receptor beta chains below, sequenced in a study of vaccination effects on CD4 cells after COVID-19 (dated by TCRdb to 2021 to 2024). The ViraFEST assay stimulated PBMC with viral peptide pools and then used TCR sequencing to identify antigen-specific CD4+ T cell clonotypes by expansion. After more than nine days of culture, CD4+ T cells were isolated with the EasySep CD4+ T cell isolation kit. PCR-confirmed SARS-CoV-2 infection had occurred in convalescent patients between March and December 2020, before the Alpha, Beta and Delta variants emerged in the United States. Antigens of these TCRs are unknown. The library was prepared using the immunoSEQ multiplex PCR assay. This immuneACCESS table, as held by TCRdb, lists in-frame sequences with V and J called but not all clones. Of the missing ones, under half trace to an unresolved V gene in checked studies; the others have no known cause. In this sample the table shows around 40,000 clones, 73% of which occur a single time. The biggest ten clones account for approximately 33% of the sample.

Sequences were derived from CD4+ T cells from PBMCs cultured with a peptide pool, sampled before COVID-19 vaccination. The receptors here all came from a human donor who had a prior SARS-CoV-2 infection.

This rearrangement joins TRBV6-6 to TRBJ1-2, with D possibly TRBD1 on 5 matching bases. From germline, CDR1 is MNHNY and CDR2 SVGAGI (reference sequence). The CDR3 runs 12 residues. V was pared by 11 bases and J by 3 bases, with 13 bases between. The CDR3 DNA reads TGTGCCGTAGAGGGGCGAGACTATGGCTACACCTTC. This encodes CAVEGRDYGYTF.

V gene TRBV18 combines with J gene TRBJ1-1, with TRBD1 identical over 9 bases. The V and J ends lost 7 bases and 3 bases, in that order; junction bases with no gene match: 12. Germline V gene sequence: CDR1 KGHSH, CDR2 LQKENI. The CDR3 has 16 amino acids. CDR3 in amino acids: CASWRVGQGGDTEAFF. CDR3 nucleotide sequence: TGTGCCAGCTGGCGTGTGGGACAGGGTGGGGACACTGAAGCTTTCTTT. The full variable domain, its missing parts supplied by reference TRBV18 and TRBJ1-1, is NAGVMQNPRHLVRRRGQEARLRCSPMKGHSHVYWYRQLPEEGLKFMVYLQKENIIDESGMPKERFSAEFPKEGPSILRIQQVVRGDSAAYFCASWRVGQGGDTEAFFGQGTRLTVV.

This chain joins TRBV9 and TRBJ2-2, with TRBD2 matching over 11 bases. Germline V gives CDR1 SGDLS, CDR2 YYNGEE. The CDR3 length is 19 residues. Trimming cost V 0 bases and J 0 bases; bases outside gene matches: 7. The CDR3 nucleotides read TGTGCCAGCAGCGTAGCCGGGACTAGCGGAACTACGAACACCGGGGAGCTGTTTTTT. This gives the protein CASSVAGTSGTTNTGELFF.

The rearrangement joins TRBV2 to TRBJ2-1; no clear D gene. This CDR3 is built from 14 residues. Germline CDR1 and CDR2: SNHLY and FYNNEI. The V gene lost 1 base and the J gene lost 7 bases, with 11 bases spanning the gap. Here the CDR3 DNA reads TGTGCCAGCAGTGAAGTCCTGCGGTGGAATGAGCAGTTCTTC. This translates into CASSEVLRWNEQFF.

V gene TRBV11-3 combines with J gene TRBJ2-4; TRBD1 matches at 11 bases. CDR1 and CDR2 (germline): SGHNT, YENEEA. The trim removed 1 base at V and 5 bases at J, leaving 4 bases unmatched. This CDR3 spans 16 amino acids. CDR3 sequence reads: CASSLVGQGAQNIQYF. The CDR3 DNA sequence: TGTGCCAGCAGCTTAGTTGGACAGGGGGCCCAAAACATTCAGTACTTC.

This chain uses TRBV9 with TRBJ2-1, with unresolved D. Trimming cost V 0 bases and J 8 bases, with 15 bases left between them. The length of the CDR3 is 15 residues. The V gene's germline CDR1 is SGDLS and CDR2 YYNGEE. The CDR3 nucleotides are TGTGCCAGCAGCGTAGAGTGGGAAGTGTTTCATGAGCAGTTCTTC. This encodes CASSVEWEVFHEQFF.

The chain combines TRBV7-9 with TRBJ1-2; D gene unclear. Between the trimmed V and J ends, which lost 3 bases and 0 bases, there was a span of 11 bases. The CDR3 spans 15 residues. From germline, CDR1 is SEHNR and CDR2 FQNEAQ (reference sequence). The CDR3 region has the DNA TGTGCCAGCAGCTTGAGTTTAGGAACTAACTATGGCTACACCTTC. As protein: CASSLSLGTNYGYTF.

The rearrangement links TRBV2 to TRBJ1-3; D remains unclear. This CDR3 region has 14 residues. The germline V and J ends were trimmed by 2 bases and 0 bases, with 5 bases remaining between them. Looked up from germline, CDR1 is SNHLY and CDR2 is FYNNEI. CDR3: CASSEFFSGNTIYF. CDR3 sequence (DNA): TGTGCCAGCAGTGAATTTTTCTCTGGAAACACCATATATTTT.

V usage is TRBV18 and J usage is TRBJ2-3, with D uncertain. This CDR3 comprises 15 residues. V lost 1 base and J lost 5, with 13 bases in between. Germline assignment: CDR1 KGHSH and CDR2 LQKENI. In nucleotides, the CDR3 is TGTGCCAGCTCACCACGAGTCGAGTCTGGAGATACGCAGTATTTT. Translated, it gives CASSPRVESGDTQYF.

V gene TRBV2 combines with J gene TRBJ2-1, with 16 bases aligning to TRBD2. Germline values: CDR1 SNHLY, CDR2 FYNNEI. The CDR3 sequence is 20 residues long. Trimming at V came to 4 bases and at J to 1 base, leaving 10 bases not matched to a gene. CDR3 sequence (DNA): TGTGCCAGCAGTGGTCCGGGACTAGCGGGGGGGCGACCTTCCTACAATGAGCAGTTCTTC. It specifies CASSGPGLAGGRPSYNEQFF. The whole variable domain, remainder taken from reference TRBV2 and TRBJ2-1, is EPEVTQTPSHQVTQMGQEVILRCVPISNHLYFYWYRQILGQKVEFLVSFYNNEISEKSEIFDDQFSVERPDGSNFTLKIRSTKLEDSAMYFCASSGPGLAGGRPSYNEQFFGPGTRLTVL.

This sequence joins TRBV5-4 and TRBJ2-7, with TRBD2 as a possible D gene (6 bases). Trimming pared 4 bases from V and 5 bases from J, leaving 13 bases between. Germline-derived CDR1 and CDR2 are SGHNT and YYREEE (reference sequence). The CDR3 consists of 13 residues. The DNA of the CDR3 is TGTGCCAGCAGCCCCCGTTCGGGGGACGAGCAGTACTTC. It encodes CASSPRSGDEQYF.

This clone was seen only once. The chain links TRBV19 to TRBJ2-1, with D possibly matching TRBD1 (6 bases). Germline-derived CDR1 and CDR2 are LNHDA and SQIVND (reference sequence). V was cut by 7 bases and J by 4 bases, with 11 bases left in between. The CDR3 contains 13 residues. Here the CDR3 DNA reads TGTGCCAGTAAAGACGGACAGTACAATGAGCAGTTCTTC. Translated, it gives CASKDGQYNEQFF.

V is TRBV7-2 and J is TRBJ2-5, with 10 bases aligning to TRBD2. Per the germline V gene, CDR1 is SGHTA and CDR2 is FQGNSA. Trimming removed 1 base from V and 1 base from J; junction bases left unmatched: 6. The CDR3 sequence is 17 residues long. CDR3 in DNA: TGTGCCAGCAGCTTAGGTTCGCTAGCGGGAGCCCAAGAGACCCAGTACTTC. Amino acids: CASSLGSLAGAQETQYF.

The V gene is TRBV6-5, the J gene TRBJ2-7; 8 bases agree with TRBD2. Germline values: CDR1 MNHEY, CDR2 SVGAGI. V gave up 3 bases and J gave up 4 bases; unmatched junction bases: 5. This CDR3 comprises 14 residues. The CDR3 sequence is CASSYTGGPYEQYF. The CDR3 DNA reads as TGTGCCAGCAGTTATACGGGGGGGCCATACGAGCAGTACTTC.

The chain joins TRBV9 to TRBJ1-1, with D uncertain. The V gene lost 2 bases and the J gene lost 8 bases, with 16 bases spanning the gap. This CDR3 has 14 residues. CDR1 SGDLS and CDR2 YYNGEE come from the germline V gene. The CDR3 loop is CASSVTVEISEAFF. The CDR3 DNA is TGTGCCAGCAGCGTTACAGTGGAGATCTCGGAAGCTTTCTTT.

This clone appeared a few times. The chain recombines TRBV4-1 with TRBJ2-7; D ambiguous. Germline CDR1 reads MGHRA; CDR2 reads YSYEKL. V was clipped by 0 bases and J by 2 bases, with 11 bases between them. This CDR3 has 15 residues. The CDR3 region is CASSQDDFGTYEQYF. The CDR3 coding sequence is TGCGCCAGCAGCCAAGATGACTTCGGAACCTACGAGCAGTACTTC.

V gene TRBV11-3 combines with J gene TRBJ2-3; D is tentatively TRBD1 or TRBD2 (5 bases each). CDR3 length equals 14 residues. Deletions cut 5 bases from V and 0 bases from J, with 9 bases between. Germline assignment: CDR1 SGHNT and CDR2 YENEEA. CDR3 coding DNA: TGTGCCAGCAGCACCGGGGCGAGCACAGATACGCAGTATTTT. Encoded protein: CASSTGASTDTQYF.

This chain links TRBV4-2 with TRBJ2-7, with 7 bases aligning to TRBD2. The V gene end was trimmed by 4 bases and the J gene end by 5 bases; junction bases not matched to a gene: 14. The CDR3 is 16 amino acids. The V gene's germline CDR1 is LGHNA and CDR2 YNFKEQ. The CDR3 is CASSPSGRRESDEQYF. The CDR3 region has the DNA TGTGCCAGCAGCCCATCCGGTAGGCGGGAGTCGGACGAGCAGTACTTC.

The V call is TRBV5-1, the J call TRBJ2-1; the D is unclear. CDR3 length equals 14 residues. V lost 0 bases to trimming and J lost 3 bases, with 7 bases between them. Per the germline V gene, CDR1 is SGHRS and CDR2 is YFSETQ. The CDR3 loop is CASSLASGYNEQFF. The CDR3, as DNA: TGCGCCAGCAGCTTGGCCTCGGGCTACAATGAGCAGTTCTTC.

V usage is TRBV7-2 and J usage is TRBJ2-1; the D is unclear. This CDR3 spans 15 amino acids. V lost 5 bases, J lost 5 bases, and 16 bases lay in between. Germline V CDR1 and CDR2: SGHTA, FQGNSA. CDR3 bases: TGTGCCAGCAGCCGGACGTACGGGCCAAACAATGAGCAGTTCTTC. It yields the protein CASSRTYGPNNEQFF.

This chain uses TRBV7-2 with TRBJ1-1; the D is unclear. This CDR3 comprises 13 residues. Trimming left V 5 bases short and J 5 bases short, with 12 bases between. CDR1 is SGHTA, CDR2 FQGNSA, per germline. CDR3: CASSRVGVTEAFF. The CDR3 DNA follows: TGTGCCAGCAGCAGGGTCGGAGTGACTGAAGCTTTCTTT.

The chain joins TRBV6-2 or TRBV6-3 to TRBJ1-3; D may be TRBD1 (6 bases). Germline assignment: CDR1 MNHEY and CDR2 SVGEGT. This CDR3 has 17 amino acids. V lost 4 bases, J lost 0 bases, and 16 bases lay in between. The CDR3 DNA is TGTGCCAGCAGTTTCTTCCTAGGACAGCTCTCTGGAAACACCATATATTTT. Residues: CASSFFLGQLSGNTIYF.

This sequence joins TRBV28 and TRBJ1-1; the D gene is possibly TRBD1 (6 bases). The CDR3 spans 17 residues. Trimming took off 6 bases at V and 2 bases at J, with 22 bases between the two ends. Germline V gene sequence: CDR1 MDHEN, CDR2 SYDVKM. The CDR3, as DNA: TGTGCCAGCAGCAAACACATGGGGACGGGGGGCAACACTGAAGCTTTCTTT. This sequence encodes CASSKHMGTGGNTEAFF.

This clone was counted between two and nine times. The rearrangement uses TRBV12-5 and TRBJ1-5; D uncertain. Deletions cut 4 bases from V and 7 bases from J, with 11 bases between. CDR1 is LGHNT and CDR2 is FRNRAP in the germline V gene. The CDR3 contains 13 residues. The CDR3: CASGSERVQPQHF. The CDR3 nucleotides are TGTGCTAGTGGTTCAGAAAGGGTCCAGCCCCAGCATTTT. Full variable domain (remainder filled in from reference TRBV12-5 and TRBJ1-5): DARVTQTPRHKVTEMGQEVTMRCQPILGHNTVFWYRQTMMQGLELLAYFRNRAPLDDSGMPKDRFSAEMPDATLATLKIQPSEPRDSAVYFCASGSERVQPQHFGDGTRLSIL.

The J gene is TRBJ2-7, the V gene TRBV7-6; 9 bases are shared with TRBD1. Germline CDR1 reads SGHVS; CDR2 reads FNYEAQ. Trimming removed 5 bases from V and 4 bases from J; junction bases left unmatched: 9. This CDR3 comprises 15 residues. The CDR3 DNA reads TGTGCCAGCAGCCTTTCCGGGACAGGGTCATACGAGCAGTACTTC. It codes for CASSLSGTGSYEQYF.

The chain employs TRBV6-4 and TRBJ1-3, with D maybe TRBD1 (5 bases). This CDR3 has 15 amino acids. V was trimmed by 2 bases and J by 4 bases, leaving 12 bases between them. The germline V gene has CDR1 MRHNA and CDR2 SNTAGT. The CDR3 DNA follows: TGTGCCAGCAGTGACCGCCGGGACGTCGGAAACACCATATATTTT. Translated: CASSDRRDVGNTIYF.

The chain uses TRBV6-1 and TRBJ2-7; unclear D gene. V was clipped by 1 base and J by 2 bases, with 6 bases between them. The CDR3 sequence is 13 residues long. The germline V gene encodes CDR1 MNHNS and CDR2 SASEGT. The CDR3 loop is CASSEESAYEQYF. DNA for the CDR3: TGTGCCAGCAGTGAAGAGTCTGCCTACGAGCAGTACTTC.